This T cell receptor beta chain emerged from a study of blood T cell repertoires in COVID-19. Across the whole study: T cells, B-cell-depleted T cells, or PBMCs supplied cDNA or gDNA.

This clone was recorded only once. Some clones are missing from TCRdb's copy, which holds only in-frame ones; the method was immunoSEQ multiplex PCR. The data hold 340,000 or so clones, with around 83% observed a single time. This CDR3 spans 13 amino acids. V was pared by 6 bases and J by 5 bases, with 3 bases of the junction left unmatched. J is TRBJ2-7 and V is TRBV12-3 or TRBV12-4, with TRBD1 matching 11 bases. This receptor was obtained from a man under 40 with active or convalescent COVID-19. Sample: peripheral blood. The CDR3 sequence is CASSRDRGDEQYF. CDR3 nucleotides: TGTGCCAGCAGCCGGGACAGGGGGGACGAGCAGTACTTC.